This T cell receptor beta chain was documented in a study of cytomegalovirus exposure and HLA in healthy donors. Study-level information: Counted in an early data release were approximately 85 million unique TCRs from HLA-typed donors. Whole-study findings and limits: Cytomegalovirus association was listed for 164 TCR beta chains. Researchers left out some V segments, among them TRBV6-2 and TRBV6-3, as indistinguishable. A link between a missense DCLRE1C variant and TCR beta V- and J-gene trimming emerged from a later analysis.

CDR1 is SNHLY and CDR2 is FYNNEI in the germline V gene. Trimming left V 7 bases short and J 4 bases short, with 16 bases between. The CDR3 totals 14 residues. Details on this clone: The antigen is unknown.

13 Jbeta primers and 60 Vbeta primers were used for the PCR. The table came from immunoSEQ multiplex PCR; TCRdb's copy has only in-frame clones and leaves some out. This repertoire shows about 250,000 clones, around 90% found once; its top ten account for roughly 1.6%. This receptor was obtained from a girl aged 2-10 years in good health and CMV-seronegative. The V and J genes are TRBV2 and TRBJ1-2; weak D call: TRBD1 (5 bases). Sequenced material: PBMCs. CDR3 amino acids: CASTPTGGSYGYTF. In DNA form, the CDR3 reads TGTGCCAGCACCCCGACTGGGGGGTCCTATGGCTACACCTTC.